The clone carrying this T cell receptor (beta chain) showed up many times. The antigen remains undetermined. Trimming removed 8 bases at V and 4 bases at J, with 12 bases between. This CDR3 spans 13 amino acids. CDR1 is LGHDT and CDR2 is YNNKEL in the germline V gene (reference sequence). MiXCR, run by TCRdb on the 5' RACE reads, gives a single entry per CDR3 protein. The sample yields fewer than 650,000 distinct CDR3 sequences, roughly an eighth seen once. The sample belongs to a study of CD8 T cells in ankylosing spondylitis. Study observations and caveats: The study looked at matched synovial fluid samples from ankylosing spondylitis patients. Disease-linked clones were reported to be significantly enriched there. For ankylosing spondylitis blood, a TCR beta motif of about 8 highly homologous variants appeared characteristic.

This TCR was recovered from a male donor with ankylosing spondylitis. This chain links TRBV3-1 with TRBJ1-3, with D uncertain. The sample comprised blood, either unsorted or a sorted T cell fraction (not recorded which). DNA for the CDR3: TGTGCCAGCGCAGGTGGTCAGGGAAACACCATATATTTT. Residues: CASAGGQGNTIYF.